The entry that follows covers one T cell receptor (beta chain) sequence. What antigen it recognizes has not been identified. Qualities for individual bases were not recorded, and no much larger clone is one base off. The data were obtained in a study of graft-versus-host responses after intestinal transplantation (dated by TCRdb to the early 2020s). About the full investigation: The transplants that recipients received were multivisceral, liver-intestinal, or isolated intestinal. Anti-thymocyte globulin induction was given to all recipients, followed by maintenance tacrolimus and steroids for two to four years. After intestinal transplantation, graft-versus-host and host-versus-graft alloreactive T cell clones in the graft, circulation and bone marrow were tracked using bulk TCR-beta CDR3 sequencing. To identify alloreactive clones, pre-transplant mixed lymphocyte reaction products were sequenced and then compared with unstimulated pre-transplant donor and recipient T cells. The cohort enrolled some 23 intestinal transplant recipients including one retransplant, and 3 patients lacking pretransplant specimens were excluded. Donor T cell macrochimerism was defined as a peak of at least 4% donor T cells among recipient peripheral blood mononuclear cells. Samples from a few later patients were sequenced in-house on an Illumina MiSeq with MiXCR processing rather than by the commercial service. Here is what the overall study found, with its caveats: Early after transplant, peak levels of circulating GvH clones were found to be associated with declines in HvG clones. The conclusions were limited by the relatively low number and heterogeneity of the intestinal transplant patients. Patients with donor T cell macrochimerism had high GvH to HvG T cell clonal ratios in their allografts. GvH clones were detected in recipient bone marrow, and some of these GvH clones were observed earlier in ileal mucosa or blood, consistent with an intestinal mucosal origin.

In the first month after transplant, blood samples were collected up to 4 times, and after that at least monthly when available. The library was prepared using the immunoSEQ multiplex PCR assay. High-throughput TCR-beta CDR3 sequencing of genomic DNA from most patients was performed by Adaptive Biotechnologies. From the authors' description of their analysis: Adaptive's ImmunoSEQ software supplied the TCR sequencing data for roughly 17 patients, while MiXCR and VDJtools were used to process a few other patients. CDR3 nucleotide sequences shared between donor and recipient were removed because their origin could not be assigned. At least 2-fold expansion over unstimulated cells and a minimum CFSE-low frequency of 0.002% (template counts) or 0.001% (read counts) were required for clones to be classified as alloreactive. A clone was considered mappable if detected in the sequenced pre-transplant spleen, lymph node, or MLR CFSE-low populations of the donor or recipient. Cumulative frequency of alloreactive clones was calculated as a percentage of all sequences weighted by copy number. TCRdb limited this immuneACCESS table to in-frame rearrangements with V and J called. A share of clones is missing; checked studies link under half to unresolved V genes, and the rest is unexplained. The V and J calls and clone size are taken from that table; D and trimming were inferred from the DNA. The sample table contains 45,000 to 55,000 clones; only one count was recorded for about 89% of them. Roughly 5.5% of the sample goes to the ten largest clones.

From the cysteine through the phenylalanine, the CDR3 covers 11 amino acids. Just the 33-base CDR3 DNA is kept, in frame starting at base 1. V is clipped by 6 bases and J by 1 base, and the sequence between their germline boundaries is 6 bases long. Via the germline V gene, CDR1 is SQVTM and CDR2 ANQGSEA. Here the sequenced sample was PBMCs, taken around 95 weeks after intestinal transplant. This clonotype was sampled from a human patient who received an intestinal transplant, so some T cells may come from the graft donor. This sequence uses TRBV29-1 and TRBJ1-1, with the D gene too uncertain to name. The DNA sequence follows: TGCAGCGTGCGGGGGAACACTGAAGCTTTCTTT. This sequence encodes CSVRGNTEAFF.